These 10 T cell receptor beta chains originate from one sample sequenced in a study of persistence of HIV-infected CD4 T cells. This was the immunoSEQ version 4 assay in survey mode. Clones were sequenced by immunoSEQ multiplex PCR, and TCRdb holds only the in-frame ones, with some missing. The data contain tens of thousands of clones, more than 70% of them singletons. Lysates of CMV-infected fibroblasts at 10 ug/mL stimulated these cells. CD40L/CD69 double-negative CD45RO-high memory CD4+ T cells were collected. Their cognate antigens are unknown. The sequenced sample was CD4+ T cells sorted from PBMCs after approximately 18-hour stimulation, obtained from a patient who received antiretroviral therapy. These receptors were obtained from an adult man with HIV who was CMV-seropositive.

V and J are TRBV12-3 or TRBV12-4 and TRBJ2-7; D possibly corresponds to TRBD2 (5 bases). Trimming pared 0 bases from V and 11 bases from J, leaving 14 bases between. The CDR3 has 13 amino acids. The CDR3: CASSLAGSVREYF. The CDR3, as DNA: TGTGCCAGCAGTTTAGCGGGGAGCGTCCGGGAGTACTTC.

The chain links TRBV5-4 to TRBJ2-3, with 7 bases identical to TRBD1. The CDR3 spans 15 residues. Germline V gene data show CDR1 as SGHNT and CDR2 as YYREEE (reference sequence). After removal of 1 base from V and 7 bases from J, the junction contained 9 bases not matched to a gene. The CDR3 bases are TGTGCCAGCAGCTTGCCCCCGGGACAGCCAAATACGCAGTATTTT. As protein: CASSLPPGQPNTQYF.

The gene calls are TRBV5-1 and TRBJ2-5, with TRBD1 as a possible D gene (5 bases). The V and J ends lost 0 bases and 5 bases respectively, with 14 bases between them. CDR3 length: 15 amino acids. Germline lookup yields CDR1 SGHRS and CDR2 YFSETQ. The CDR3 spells CASSLVIGVGETQYF. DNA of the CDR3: TGCGCCAGCAGCTTGGTTATAGGGGTAGGGGAGACCCAGTACTTC.

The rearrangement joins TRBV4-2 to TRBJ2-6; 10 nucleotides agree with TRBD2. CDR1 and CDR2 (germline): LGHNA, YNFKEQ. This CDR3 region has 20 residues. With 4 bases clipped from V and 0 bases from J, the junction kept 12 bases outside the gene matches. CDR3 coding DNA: TGTGCCAGCAGCCGGGGGAGGACTAGCGGAACCCACTCTGGGGCCAACGTCCTGACTTTC. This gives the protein CASSRGRTSGTHSGANVLTF.

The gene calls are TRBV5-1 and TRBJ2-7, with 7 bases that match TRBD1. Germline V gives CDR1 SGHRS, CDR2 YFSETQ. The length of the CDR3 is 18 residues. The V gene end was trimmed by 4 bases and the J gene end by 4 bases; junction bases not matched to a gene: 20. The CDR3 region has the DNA TGCGCCAGCAGCCTACGGTCAGGGACAGCCAAACGTGGTTACGAGCAGTACTTC. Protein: CASSLRSGTAKRGYEQYF. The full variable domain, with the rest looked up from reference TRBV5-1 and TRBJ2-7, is KAGVTQTPRYLIKTRGQQVTLSCSPISGHRSVSWYQQTPGQGLQFLFEYFSETQRNKGNFPGRFSGRQFSNSRSEMNVSTLELGDSALYLCASSLRSGTAKRGYEQYFGPGTRLTVT.

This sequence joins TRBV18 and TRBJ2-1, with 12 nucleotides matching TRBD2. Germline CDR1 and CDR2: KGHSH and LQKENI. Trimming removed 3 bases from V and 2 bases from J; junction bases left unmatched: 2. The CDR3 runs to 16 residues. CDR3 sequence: CASSPPSGRAYNEQFF. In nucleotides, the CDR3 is TGTGCCAGCTCACCGCCTAGCGGGAGGGCCTACAATGAGCAGTTCTTC.

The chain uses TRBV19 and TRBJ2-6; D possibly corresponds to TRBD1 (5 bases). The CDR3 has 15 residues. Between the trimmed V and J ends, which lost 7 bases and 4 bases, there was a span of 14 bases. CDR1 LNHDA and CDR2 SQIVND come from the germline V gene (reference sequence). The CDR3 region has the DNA TGTGCCAGTATTGGGGCTGACACAGGGGCCAACGTCCTGACTTTC. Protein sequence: CASIGADTGANVLTF.

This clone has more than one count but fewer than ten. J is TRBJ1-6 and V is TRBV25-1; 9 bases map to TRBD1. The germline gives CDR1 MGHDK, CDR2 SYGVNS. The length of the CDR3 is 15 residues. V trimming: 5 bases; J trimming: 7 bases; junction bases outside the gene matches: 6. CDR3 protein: CASSFTGTGNSPLHF. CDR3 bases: TGTGCCAGCAGTTTTACCGGGACAGGGAATTCACCCCTCCACTTT.

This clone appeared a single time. CDR3 nucleotides: TGTGCCAGCAGACTAGGACAGGTAGACACTGAAGCTTTCTTT. Its translation: CASRLGQVDTEAFF. The gene calls are TRBV7-9 and TRBJ1-1; 7 nucleotides agree with TRBD1. The length of the CDR3 is 14 residues. The junction had 7 bases not matched to a gene; V was cut back by 6 bases and J by 3 bases. The germline CDR1 and CDR2 sequences are SEHNR and FQNEAQ (reference sequence).

CDR3 bases: TGTGCCAGTAGTATCAAAGTCGGGAGAGGGCGCAATCAGCCCCAGCATTTT. The encoded protein is CASSIKVGRGRNQPQHF. The chain employs TRBV19 and TRBJ1-5; D is unclear. V lost 3 bases, J lost 2 bases, and 17 bases lay in between. CDR3 size: 17 residues. CDR1 LNHDA and CDR2 SQIVND come from the germline V gene (reference sequence).